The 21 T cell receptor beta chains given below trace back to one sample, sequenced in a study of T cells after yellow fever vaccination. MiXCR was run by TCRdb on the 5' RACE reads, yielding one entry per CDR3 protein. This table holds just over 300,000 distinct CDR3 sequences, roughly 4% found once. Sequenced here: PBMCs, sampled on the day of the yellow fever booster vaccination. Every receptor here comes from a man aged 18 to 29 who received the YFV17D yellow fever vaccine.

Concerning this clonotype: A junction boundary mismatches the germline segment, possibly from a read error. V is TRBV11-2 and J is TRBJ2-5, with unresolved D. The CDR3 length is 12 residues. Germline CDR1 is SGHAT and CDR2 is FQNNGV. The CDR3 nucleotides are TGTGCCAGAAGCTTCTCCGGGGAGACCCAGTACTTC. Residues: CARSFSGETQYF.

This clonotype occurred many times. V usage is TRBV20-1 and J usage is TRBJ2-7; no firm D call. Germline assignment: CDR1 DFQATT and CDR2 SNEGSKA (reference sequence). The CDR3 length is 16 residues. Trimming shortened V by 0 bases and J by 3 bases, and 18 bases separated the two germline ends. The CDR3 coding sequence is TGCAGTGCTAGAGATGATTTGGAAGGGAAGGGCTACGAGCAGTACTTC. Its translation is CSARDDLEGKGYEQYF.

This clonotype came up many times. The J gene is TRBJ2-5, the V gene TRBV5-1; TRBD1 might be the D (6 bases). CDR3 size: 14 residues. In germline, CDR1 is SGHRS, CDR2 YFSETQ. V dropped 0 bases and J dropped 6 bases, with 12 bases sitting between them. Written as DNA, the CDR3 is TGCGCCAGCAGCTTGGACAGGGCTGAGAAGACCCAGTACTTC. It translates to CASSLDRAEKTQYF.

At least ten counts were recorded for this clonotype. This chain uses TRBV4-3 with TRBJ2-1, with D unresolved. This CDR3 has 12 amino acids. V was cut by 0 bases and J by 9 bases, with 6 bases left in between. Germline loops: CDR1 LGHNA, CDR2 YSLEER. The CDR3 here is CASSQDRREQFF. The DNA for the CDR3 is TGCGCCAGCAGCCAAGACCGACGTGAGCAGTTCTTC.

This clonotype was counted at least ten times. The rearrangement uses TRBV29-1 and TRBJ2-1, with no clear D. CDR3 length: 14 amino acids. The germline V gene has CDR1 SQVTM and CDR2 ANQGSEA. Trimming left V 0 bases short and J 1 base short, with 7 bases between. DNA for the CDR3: TGCAGCGTTGAAGATCCCCGGTCCTACAATGAGCAGTTCTTC. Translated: CSVEDPRSYNEQFF.

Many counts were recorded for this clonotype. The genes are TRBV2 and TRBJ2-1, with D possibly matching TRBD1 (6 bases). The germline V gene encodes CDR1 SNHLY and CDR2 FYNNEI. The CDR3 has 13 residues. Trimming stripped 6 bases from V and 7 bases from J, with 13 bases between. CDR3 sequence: CASSRGLGNEQFF. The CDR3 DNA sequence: TGTGCCAGCAGCAGGGGATTGGGGAATGAGCAGTTCTTC.

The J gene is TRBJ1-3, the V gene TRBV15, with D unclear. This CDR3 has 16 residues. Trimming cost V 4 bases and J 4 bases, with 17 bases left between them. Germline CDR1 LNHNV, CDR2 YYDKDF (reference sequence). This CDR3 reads CATSTRDMVEGNTIYF. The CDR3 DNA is TGTGCCACCAGCACCAGAGACATGGTGGAAGGAAACACCATATATTTT.

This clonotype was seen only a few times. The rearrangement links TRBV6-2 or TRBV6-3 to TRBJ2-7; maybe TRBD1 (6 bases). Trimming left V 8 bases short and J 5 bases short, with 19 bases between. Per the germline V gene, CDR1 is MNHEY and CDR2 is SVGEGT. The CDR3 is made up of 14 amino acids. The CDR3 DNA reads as TGTGCCAGCCCTTGTCCAGGGGACGTCCACGAGCAGTACTTC. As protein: CASPCPGDVHEQYF.

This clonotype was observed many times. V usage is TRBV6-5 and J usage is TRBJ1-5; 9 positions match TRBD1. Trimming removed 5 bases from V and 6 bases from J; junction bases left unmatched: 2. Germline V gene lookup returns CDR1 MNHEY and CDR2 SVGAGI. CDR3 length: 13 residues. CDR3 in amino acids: CASSRQGGQPQHF. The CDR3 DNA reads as TGTGCCAGCAGTAGACAGGGGGGTCAGCCCCAGCATTTT.

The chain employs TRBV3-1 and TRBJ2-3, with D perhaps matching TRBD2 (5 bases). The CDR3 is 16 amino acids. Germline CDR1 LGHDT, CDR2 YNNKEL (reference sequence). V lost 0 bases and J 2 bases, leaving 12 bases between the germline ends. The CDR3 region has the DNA TGTGCCAGCAGCCAAGATCACGAGGGCTTCACAGATACGCAGTATTTT. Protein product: CASSQDHEGFTDTQYF.

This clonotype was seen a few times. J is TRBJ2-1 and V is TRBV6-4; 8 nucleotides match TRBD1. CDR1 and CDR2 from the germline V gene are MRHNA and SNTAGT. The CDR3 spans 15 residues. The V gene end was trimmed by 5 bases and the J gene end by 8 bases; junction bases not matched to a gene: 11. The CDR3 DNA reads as TGTGCCAGCAGTAAGGACAGGGTCGGCTATTATGAGCAGTTCTTC. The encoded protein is CASSKDRVGYYEQFF.

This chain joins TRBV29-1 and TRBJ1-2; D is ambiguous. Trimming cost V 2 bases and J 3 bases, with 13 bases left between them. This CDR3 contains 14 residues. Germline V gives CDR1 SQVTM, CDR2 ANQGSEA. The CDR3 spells CSVETRTDDYGYTF. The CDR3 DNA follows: TGCAGCGTTGAAACCCGGACTGACGACTATGGCTACACCTTC.

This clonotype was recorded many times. CDR3 loop: CASTRDSANTGELFF. CDR3 DNA: TGCGCCAGCACCCGGGACAGCGCGAACACCGGGGAGCTGTTTTTT. This chain links TRBV5-1 with TRBJ2-2; 7 nucleotides agree with TRBD1. This CDR3 has 15 amino acids. CDR1 SGHRS and CDR2 YFSETQ come from the germline V gene. V was pared by 6 bases and J by 0 bases, with 5 bases of the junction left unmatched. The whole variable domain, filled in from reference TRBV5-1 and TRBJ2-2, reads KAGVTQTPRYLIKTRGQQVTLSCSPISGHRSVSWYQQTPGQGLQFLFEYFSETQRNKGNFPGRFSGRQFSNSRSEMNVSTLELGDSALYLCASTRDSANTGELFFGEGSRLTVL.

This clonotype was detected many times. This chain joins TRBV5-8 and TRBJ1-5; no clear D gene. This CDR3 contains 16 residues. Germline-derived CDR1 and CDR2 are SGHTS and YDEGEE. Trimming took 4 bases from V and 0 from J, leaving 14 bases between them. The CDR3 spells CASSPSRGYSNQPQHF. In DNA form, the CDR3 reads TGTGCCAGCAGCCCGTCGCGGGGATATAGCAATCAGCCCCAGCATTTT.

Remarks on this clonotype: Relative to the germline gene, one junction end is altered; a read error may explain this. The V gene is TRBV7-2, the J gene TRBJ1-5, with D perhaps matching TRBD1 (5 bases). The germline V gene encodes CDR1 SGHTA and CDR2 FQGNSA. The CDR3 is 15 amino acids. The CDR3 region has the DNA TGTGCCAGCAGCTTAGATTCAGGGAGTGGTCAGCTCCAGCATTTT. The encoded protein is CASSLDSGSGQLQHF.

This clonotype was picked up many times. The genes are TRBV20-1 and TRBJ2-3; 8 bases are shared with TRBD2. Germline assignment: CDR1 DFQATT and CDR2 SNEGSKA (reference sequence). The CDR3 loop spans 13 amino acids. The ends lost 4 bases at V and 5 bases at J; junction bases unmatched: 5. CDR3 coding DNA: TGCAGTGCTACTGAGCGGGGGCGAGATACGCAGTATTTT. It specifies CSATERGRDTQYF.

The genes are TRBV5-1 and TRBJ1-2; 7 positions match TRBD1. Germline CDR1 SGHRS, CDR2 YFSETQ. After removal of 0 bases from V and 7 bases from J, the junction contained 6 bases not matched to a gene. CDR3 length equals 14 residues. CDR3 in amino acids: CASSLGQGLTGYTF. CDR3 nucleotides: TGCGCCAGCAGCTTGGGACAGGGATTAACTGGCTACACCTTC.

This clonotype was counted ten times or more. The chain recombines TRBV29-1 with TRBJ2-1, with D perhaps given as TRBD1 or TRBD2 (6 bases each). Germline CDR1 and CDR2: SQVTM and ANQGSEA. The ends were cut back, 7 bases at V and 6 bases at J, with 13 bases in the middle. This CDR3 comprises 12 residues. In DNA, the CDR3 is TGCAGCGGGCGTAGGGGGGTCAATGAGCAGTTCTTC. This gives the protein CSGRRGVNEQFF.

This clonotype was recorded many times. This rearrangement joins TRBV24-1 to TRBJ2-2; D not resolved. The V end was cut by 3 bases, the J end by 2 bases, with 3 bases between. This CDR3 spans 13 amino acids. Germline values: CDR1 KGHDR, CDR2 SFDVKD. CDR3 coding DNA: TGTGCCACCAGTGATGGTAACACCGGGGAGCTGTTTTTT. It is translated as CATSDGNTGELFF.

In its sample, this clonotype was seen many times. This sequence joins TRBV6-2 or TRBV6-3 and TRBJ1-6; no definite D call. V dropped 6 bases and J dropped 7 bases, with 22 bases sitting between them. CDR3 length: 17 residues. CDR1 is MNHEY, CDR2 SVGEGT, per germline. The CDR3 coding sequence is TGTGCCAGCAGACCGTCCGGAGGTGCCGGAATAAATTCACCCCTCCACTTT. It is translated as CASRPSGGAGINSPLHF.

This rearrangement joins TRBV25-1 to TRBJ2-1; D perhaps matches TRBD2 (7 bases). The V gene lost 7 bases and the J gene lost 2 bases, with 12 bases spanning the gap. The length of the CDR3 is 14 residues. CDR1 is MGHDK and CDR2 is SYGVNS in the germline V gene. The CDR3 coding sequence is TGTGCCAGCACTAGGGGGGGGACCTACAATGAGCAGTTCTTC. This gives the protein CASTRGGTYNEQFF.